Listed below are T cell receptor beta chains from one sample, sequenced in a study of shared clonotypes between healthy human individuals. Only in-frame clones appear in the TCRdb table, and some are missing; sequencing was by immunoSEQ multiplex PCR. The table lists about 980,000 clones, 76% of them singletons. Sequenced input: memory CD4+ T cells sorted from blood. These receptors came from a young man in good health. Both conserved end residues are part of each CDR3. D genes are given only for firm matches. Clone size, where shown, is once, few, many, or a class for clones that have expanded.

NA	TRBJ1-4	TRBV5-1	NA	CASSLGGTQEKLFF	TGCGCCAGCAGCTTGGGCGGGACGCAAGAAAAACTGTTTTTT
TRBD1	TRBJ1-3	TRBV19	NA	CASSRDSSGNTIYF	TGTGCCAGTAGTCGGGACAGCTCTGGAAACACCATATATTTT
NA	TRBJ1-3	TRBV18	NA	CASSPFGGEENTIYF	TGTGCCAGCTCACCGTTCGGCGGGGAGGAAAACACCATATATTTT
NA	TRBJ1-4	TRBV7-6	NA	CASSSVGGFEKLFF	TGTGCCAGCAGCTCGGTTGGGGGTTTCGAAAAACTGTTTTTT
NA	TRBJ2-1	TRBV20-1	once	CSASLSNEQFF	TGCAGTGCTTCCTTATCAAATGAGCAGTTCTTC
TRBD1	TRBJ1-5	TRBV6-1	NA	CASSDMGTANQPQHF	TGTGCCAGCAGTGATATGGGGACAGCCAATCAGCCCCAGCATTTT
NA	TRBJ1-4	TRBV6-5	NA	CASRSLTTNEKLFF	TGTGCCAGCAGGTCACTGACAACTAATGAAAAACTGTTTTTT
NA	TRBJ2-5	TRBV11-3	NA	CASSPPTGRETQYF	TGTGCCAGCAGTCCCCCTACAGGGAGGGAGACCCAGTACTTC
TRBD1	TRBJ1-4	TRBV9	NA	CASSVTQGRNEKLFF	TGTGCCAGCAGCGTAACACAGGGGAGAAATGAAAAACTGTTTTTT
TRBD1	TRBJ2-3	TRBV18	NA	CASSPTGGSTDTQYF	TGTGCCAGCTCACCAACAGGGGGGAGCACAGATACGCAGTATTTT
NA	TRBJ2-2	TRBV11-2	NA	CASSLDPNTGELFF	TGTGCCAGCAGCTTGGACCCGAACACCGGGGAGCTGTTTTTT
NA	TRBJ1-5	TRBV19	many	CASSIGTDLPQHF	TGTGCCAGTAGTATAGGTACAGACCTCCCCCAGCATTTT
NA	TRBJ2-1	TRBV6-6	NA	CASRKQGGAYNEQFF	TGTGCCAGCAGAAAGCAGGGGGGCGCCTACAATGAGCAGTTCTTC
NA	TRBJ1-1	TRBV20-1	NA	CRATRGSEAFF	TGCAGGGCAACTAGGGGTTCTGAAGCTTTCTTT
TRBD2	TRBJ2-5	TRBV19	NA	CASSTLAGGPMETQYF	TGTGCCAGTAGTACCCTAGCGGGAGGGCCTATGGAGACCCAGTACTTC
NA	TRBJ2-4	TRBV6-4	NA	CARIGSGVENIQYF	TGTGCCAGGATTGGGAGTGGTGTCGAAAACATTCAGTACTTC
NA	TRBJ1-6	TRBV27	few	CASSTHSDSPLHF	TGTGCCAGCAGTACCCATTCCGATTCACCCCTCCACTTT
TRBD1	TRBJ2-2	TRBV6-1	NA	CASGERAGGPGELFF	TGTGCCAGCGGAGAGAGGGCAGGGGGCCCCGGGGAGCTGTTTTTT
TRBD1	TRBJ1-1	TRBV4-3	NA	CASSQVARTGSTEAFF	TGCGCCAGCAGCCAAGTAGCTCGGACAGGGAGCACTGAAGCTTTCTTT
NA	TRBJ2-2	TRBV10-3	NA	CAIRGLASTGELFF	TGTGCCATCAGGGGGCTAGCGTCCACCGGGGAGCTGTTTTTT
NA	TRBJ2-2	TRBV19	NA	CASRGLTGELFF	TGTGCCAGTAGGGGACTCACCGGGGAGCTGTTTTTT
NA	TRBJ1-2	TRBV28	NA	CASRPGARGYTF	TGTGCCAGCAGGCCCGGGGCGAGGGGCTACACCTTC
NA	TRBJ2-2	TRBV5-4	NA	CASSTVGGTGELFF	TGTGCCAGCAGCACCGTAGGGGGCACCGGGGAGCTGTTTTTT
TRBD1	TRBJ1-1	TRBV6-5	NA	CASSRTGAGNEAFF	TGTGCCAGCAGCCGAACAGGGGCAGGCAATGAAGCTTTCTTT
NA	TRBJ1-2	TRBV27	NA	CASSFRGGYGYTF	TGTGCCAGCAGTTTCAGGGGAGGGTATGGCTACACCTTC
NA	TRBJ2-7	TRBV6-4	many	CARGPGGDLYEQYF	TGTGCCAGGGGTCCTGGCGGGGATCTCTACGAGCAGTACTTC
NA	TRBJ1-1	TRBV28	NA	CASTPGTSPLEAFF	TGTGCCAGCACCCCCGGGACATCCCCCCTGGAAGCTTTCTTT
TRBD2	TRBJ2-7	TRBV5-1	NA	CASSAGLAGREQYF	TGCGCCAGCAGCGCCGGACTAGCGGGGCGTGAGCAGTACTTC
NA	TRBJ2-5	TRBV4-3	NA	CASSQDGTVAETQYF	TGCGCCAGCAGCCAAGACGGGACCGTAGCGGAGACCCAGTACTTC
NA	TRBJ1-1	TRBV6-5	few	CASSFQGWGATEAFF	TGTGCCAGCAGTTTTCAGGGTTGGGGAGCCACTGAAGCTTTCTTT
TRBD1	TRBJ1-1	TRBV5-1	NA	CASSSTGTGSGGAFF	TGCGCCAGCAGCTCCACCGGGACAGGATCGGGCGGAGCTTTCTTT
TRBD2	TRBJ2-5	TRBV5-8	NA	CASSPIAGAWETQYF	TGTGCCAGCAGCCCCATAGCGGGAGCCTGGGAGACCCAGTACTTC
NA	TRBJ2-3	TRBV5-4	few	CASSLAATYTDTQYF	TGTGCCAGCAGCTTGGCGGCTACCTACACAGATACGCAGTATTTT
NA	TRBJ2-7	TRBV28	NA	CASSGPLLYEQYF	TGTGCCAGTTCGGGACCTCTCCTCTACGAGCAGTACTTC
NA	TRBJ2-2	TRBV27	NA	CATRRGLNTGELFF	TGTGCCACCAGACGGGGGTTGAACACCGGGGAGCTGTTTTTT
NA	TRBJ2-3	TRBV25-1	NA	CASSPYRDAPGYTQYF	TGTGCCAGCAGCCCATACCGGGACGCTCCGGGATATACGCAGTATTTT
NA	TRBJ2-3	TRBV5-1	NA	CASSLTDPSTDTQYF	TGCGCCAGCAGCTTGACAGACCCTAGCACAGATACGCAGTATTTT
TRBD2	TRBJ2-3	TRBV5-6	once	CASSGVVRGRVDADTQYF	TGTGCCAGCAGCGGGGTGGTCCGCGGGAGGGTTGACGCAGATACGCAGTATTTT
TRBD1	TRBJ1-3	TRBV29-1	few	CSASGQSSGNTIYF	TGCAGCGCCTCGGGACAGAGCTCTGGAAACACCATATATTTT
NA	TRBJ2-1	TRBV18	NA	CASSPRGGGNEQFF	TGTGCCAGCTCCCCCCGCGGAGGGGGCAATGAGCAGTTCTTC
NA	TRBJ1-1	TRBV29-1	NA	CSVLQSHTEAFF	TGCAGCGTTTTACAGAGTCACACTGAAGCTTTCTTT
NA	TRBJ2-1	TRBV7-8	once	CASSLSGGSNEQFF	TGTGCCAGCAGCTTATCCGGGGGATCGAATGAGCAGTTCTTC
TRBD1	TRBJ2-2	TRBV12-5	NA	CASGLVWTGSTGELFF	TGTGCTAGTGGTTTGGTCTGGACAGGGTCCACCGGGGAGCTGTTTTTT
TRBD1	TRBJ2-1	TRBV5-6	NA	CASSSGQGGYNEQFF	TGTGCCAGCAGTTCCGGACAGGGGGGCTACAATGAGCAGTTCTTC
NA	TRBJ2-3	TRBV10-3	NA	CAISVSADTQYF	TGTGCCATCAGTGTCTCGGCAGATACGCAGTATTTT
NA	TRBJ1-5	TRBV30	once	CASQSSNQPQHF	TGTGCCTCCCAAAGTAGCAATCAGCCCCAGCATTTT
NA	TRBJ2-1	TRBV6-6	NA	CASSYSQGSVKNEQFF	TGTGCCAGCAGTTACTCCCAGGGATCCGTGAAAAATGAGCAGTTCTTC